Sequencing of this T cell receptor (beta chain) was carried out in a study of graft-versus-host responses after intestinal transplantation. Study in general: As for transplant type, recipients had multivisceral, liver-intestinal, or isolated intestinal grafts. Overall study findings and caveats: Detected in recipient marrow were GvH clones, some of which were first observed in ileum or blood.

The V gene lost 8 bases and the J gene lost 5 bases, with 16 bases spanning the gap. Germline CDR1 and CDR2: SQVTM and ANQGSEA. The CDR3 contains 13 residues. Points on this clone: As yet, its antigen is unknown.

The method was immunoSEQ multiplex PCR; TCRdb's version includes in-frame clones alone and lacks a portion of them. In the table there are 16,000 or so clones, 95% of which are singletons. Specimen: PBMCs, collected 23 days after intestinal transplant. The chain uses TRBV29-1 and TRBJ2-1; maybe TRBD1 (6 bases). This TCR derives from a human patient who received an intestinal transplant, so some T cells may come from the graft donor. The CDR3 sequence is CSSPRDMNNEQFF. CDR3 DNA: TGCAGCTCACCCCGGGACATGAACAATGAGCAGTTCTTC.